This T cell receptor (beta chain) came from a study of spatial heterogeneity in lung cancer. Overall study context: Detected sequences consistently included more beta-chain ones than alpha-chain ones. Mean representation of each unique TCR and UMI combination in the raw reads exceeded 8.5 occurrences.

This sample's time point: sample taken at primary tumor resection. 72 TRACERx patients with early, untreated non-small cell lung cancer donated samples. Unsorted whole RNA samples from tumor, nontumor lung or frozen PBMC were sequenced. This clonotype has ten or more counts. Using its own MiXCR run on the 5' RACE reads, TCRdb lists one record per CDR3 protein. The sample lists more than 30,000 distinct CDR3 sequences, roughly 4.9% occurring once. The CDR3 has 12 residues. V was pared by 5 bases and J by 1 base, with 5 bases between. Germline CDR1 is MNHEY and CDR2 is SVGEGT. Sequencing used PBMCs, obtained at surgery. V usage is TRBV6-2 or TRBV6-3 and J usage is TRBJ2-5; D is undetermined. The TCR comes from a female donor with early-stage non-small cell lung cancer. The CDR3 protein is CASSDSQETQYF. Here the CDR3 DNA reads TGTGCCAGCAGTGATTCCCAAGAGACCCAGTACTTC.